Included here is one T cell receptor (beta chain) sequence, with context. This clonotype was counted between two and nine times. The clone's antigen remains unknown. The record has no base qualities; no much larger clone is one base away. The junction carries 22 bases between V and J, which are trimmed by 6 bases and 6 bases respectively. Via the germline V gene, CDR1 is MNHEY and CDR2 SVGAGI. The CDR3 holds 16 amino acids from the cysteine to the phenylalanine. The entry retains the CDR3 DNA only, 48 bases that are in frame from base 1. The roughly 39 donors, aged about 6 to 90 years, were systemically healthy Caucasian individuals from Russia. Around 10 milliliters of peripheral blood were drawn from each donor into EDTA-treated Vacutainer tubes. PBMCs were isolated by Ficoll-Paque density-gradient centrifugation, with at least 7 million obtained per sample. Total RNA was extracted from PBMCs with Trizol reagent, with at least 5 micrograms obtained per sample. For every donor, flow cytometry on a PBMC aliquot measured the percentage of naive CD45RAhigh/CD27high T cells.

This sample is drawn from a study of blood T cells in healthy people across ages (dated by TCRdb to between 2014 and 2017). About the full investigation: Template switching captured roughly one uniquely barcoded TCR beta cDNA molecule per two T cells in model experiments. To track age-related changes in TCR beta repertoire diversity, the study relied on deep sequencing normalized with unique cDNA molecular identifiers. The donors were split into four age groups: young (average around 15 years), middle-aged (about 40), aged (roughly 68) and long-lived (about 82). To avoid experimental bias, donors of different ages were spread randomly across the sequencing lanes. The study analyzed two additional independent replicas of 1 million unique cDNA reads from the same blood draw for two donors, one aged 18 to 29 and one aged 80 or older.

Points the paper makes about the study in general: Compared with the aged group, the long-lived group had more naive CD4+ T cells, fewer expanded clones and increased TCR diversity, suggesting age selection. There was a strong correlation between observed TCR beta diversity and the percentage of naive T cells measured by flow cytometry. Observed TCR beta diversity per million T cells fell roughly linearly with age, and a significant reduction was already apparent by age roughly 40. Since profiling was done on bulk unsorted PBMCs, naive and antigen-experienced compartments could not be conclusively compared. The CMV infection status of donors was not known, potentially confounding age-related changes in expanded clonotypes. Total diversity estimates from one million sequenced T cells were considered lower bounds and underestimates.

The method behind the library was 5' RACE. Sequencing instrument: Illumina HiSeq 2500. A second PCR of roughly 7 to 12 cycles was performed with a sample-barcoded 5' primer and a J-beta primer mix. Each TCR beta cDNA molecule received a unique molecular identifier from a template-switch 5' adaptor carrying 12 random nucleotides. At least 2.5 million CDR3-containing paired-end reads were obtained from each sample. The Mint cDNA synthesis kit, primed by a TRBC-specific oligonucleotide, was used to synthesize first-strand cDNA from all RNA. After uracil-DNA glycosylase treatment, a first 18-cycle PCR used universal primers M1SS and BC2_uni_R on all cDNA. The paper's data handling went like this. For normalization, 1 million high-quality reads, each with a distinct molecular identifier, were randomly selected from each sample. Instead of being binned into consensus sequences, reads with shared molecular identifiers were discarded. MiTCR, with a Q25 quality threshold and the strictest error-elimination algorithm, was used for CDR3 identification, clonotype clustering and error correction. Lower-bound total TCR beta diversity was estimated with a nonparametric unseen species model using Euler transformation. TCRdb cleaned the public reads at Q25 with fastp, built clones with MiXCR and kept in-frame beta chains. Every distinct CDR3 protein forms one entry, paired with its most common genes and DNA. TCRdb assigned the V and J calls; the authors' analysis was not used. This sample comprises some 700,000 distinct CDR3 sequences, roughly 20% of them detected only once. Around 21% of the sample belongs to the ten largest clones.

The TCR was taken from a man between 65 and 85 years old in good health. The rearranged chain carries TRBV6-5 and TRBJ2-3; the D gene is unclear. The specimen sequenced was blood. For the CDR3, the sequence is CASRSSRLHWADTQYF. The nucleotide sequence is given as TGTGCCAGCAGATCCAGTCGATTACATTGGGCGGATACGCAGTATTTT.